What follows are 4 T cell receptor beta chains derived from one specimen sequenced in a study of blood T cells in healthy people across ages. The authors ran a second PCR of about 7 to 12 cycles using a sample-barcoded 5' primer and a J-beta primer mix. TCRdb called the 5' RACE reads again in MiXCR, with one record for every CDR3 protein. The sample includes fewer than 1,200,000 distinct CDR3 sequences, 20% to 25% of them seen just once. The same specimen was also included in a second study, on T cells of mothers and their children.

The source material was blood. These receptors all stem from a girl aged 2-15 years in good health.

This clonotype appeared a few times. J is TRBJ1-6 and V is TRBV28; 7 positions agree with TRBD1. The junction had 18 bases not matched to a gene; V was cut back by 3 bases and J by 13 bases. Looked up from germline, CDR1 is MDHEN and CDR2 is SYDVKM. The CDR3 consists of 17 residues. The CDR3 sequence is CASSFGSGGFTLMPLHF. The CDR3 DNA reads TGTGCCAGCAGTTTTGGGTCAGGGGGTTTTACGCTTATGCCCCTCCACTTT.

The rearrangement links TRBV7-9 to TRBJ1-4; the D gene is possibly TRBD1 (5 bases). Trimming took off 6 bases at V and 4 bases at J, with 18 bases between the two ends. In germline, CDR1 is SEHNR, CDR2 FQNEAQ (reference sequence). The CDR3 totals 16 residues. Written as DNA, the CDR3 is TGTGCCAGCAGTTCGCCGTGGGGGGAGGATAATGAAAAACTGTTTTTT. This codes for CASSSPWGEDNEKLFF.

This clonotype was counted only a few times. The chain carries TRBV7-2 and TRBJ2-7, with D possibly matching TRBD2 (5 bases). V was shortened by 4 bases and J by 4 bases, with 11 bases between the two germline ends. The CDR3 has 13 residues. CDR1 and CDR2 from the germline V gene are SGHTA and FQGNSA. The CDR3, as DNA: TGTGCCAGCAGCTCGCTAGCCTCTTACGAGCAGTACTTC. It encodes CASSSLASYEQYF.

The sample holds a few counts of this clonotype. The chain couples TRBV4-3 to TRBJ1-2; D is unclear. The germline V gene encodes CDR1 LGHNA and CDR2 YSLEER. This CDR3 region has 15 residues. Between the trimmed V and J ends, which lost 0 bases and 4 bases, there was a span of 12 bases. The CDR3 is CASSQDRAGPYGYTF. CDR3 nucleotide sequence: TGCGCCAGCAGCCAAGATCGGGCAGGACCCTATGGCTACACCTTC.